This TCR beta chain appears in the sequencing data of a study of molecular identifiers for immune sequencing clone quantification. Overall study results and limits: Barcode sharing among identical TCR molecules could make large clones appear smaller.

Each CDR3 protein is one row after TCRdb ran MiXCR on the PCR reads. The sample has about 320,000 distinct CDR3 sequences; roughly 23% are singletons. In germline, CDR1 is MNHEY, CDR2 SVGAGI. CDR3 length equals 14 residues. V lost 0 bases and J 4 bases, leaving 9 bases between the germline ends. This clonotype was counted ten times or more. What it binds is not known. The sample comprised naive CD8+ T cells from blood, with Jurkat cell RNA spiked in. The subset denotes: FACS-sorted CD8+CD4-CCR7+CD45RA+ naive T cells. The source of this sequence is a human donor in good health. Some libraries in this study had Jurkat cell RNA spiked in. The chain couples TRBV6-5 to TRBJ1-1; D not certain. The CDR3 coding sequence is TGTGCCAGCAGTTACTCATCTGGGTCCACTGAAGCTTTCTTT. Its protein product is CASSYSSGSTEAFF.